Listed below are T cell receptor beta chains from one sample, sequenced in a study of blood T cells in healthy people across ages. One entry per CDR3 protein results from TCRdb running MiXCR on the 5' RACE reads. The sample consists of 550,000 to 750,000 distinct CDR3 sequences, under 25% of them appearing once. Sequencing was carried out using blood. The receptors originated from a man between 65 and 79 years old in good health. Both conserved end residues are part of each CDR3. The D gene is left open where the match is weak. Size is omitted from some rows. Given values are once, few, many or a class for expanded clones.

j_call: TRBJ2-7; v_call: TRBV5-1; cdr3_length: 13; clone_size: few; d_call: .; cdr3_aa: CASSLRQSYEQYF; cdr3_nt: TGCGCCAGCAGCTTGCGACAGAGCTACGAGCAGTACTTC
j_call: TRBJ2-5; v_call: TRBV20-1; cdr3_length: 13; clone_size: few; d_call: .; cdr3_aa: CSASGNRQETQYF; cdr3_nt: TGCAGTGCTAGCGGCAACAGGCAAGAGACCCAGTACTTC
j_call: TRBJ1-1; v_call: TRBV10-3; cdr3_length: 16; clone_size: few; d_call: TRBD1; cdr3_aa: CAISVGTGGVRTEAFF; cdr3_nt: TGTGCCATCAGTGTAGGGACAGGGGGCGTTCGCACTGAAGCTTTCTTT
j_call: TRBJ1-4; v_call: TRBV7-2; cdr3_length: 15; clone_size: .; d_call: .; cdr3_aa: CASSSYIATNEKLFF; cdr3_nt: TGTGCCAGCAGCTCCTACATCGCAACTAATGAAAAACTGTTTTTT
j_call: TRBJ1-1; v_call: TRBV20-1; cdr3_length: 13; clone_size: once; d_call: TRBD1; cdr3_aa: CSAQGQGDTEAFF; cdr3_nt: TGCAGTGCCCAAGGACAGGGGGACACTGAAGCTTTCTTT
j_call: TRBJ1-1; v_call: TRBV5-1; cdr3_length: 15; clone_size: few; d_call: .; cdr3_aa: CASSSHRAMNTEAFF; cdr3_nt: TGCGCCAGCAGCTCCCACAGGGCGATGAACACTGAAGCTTTCTTT
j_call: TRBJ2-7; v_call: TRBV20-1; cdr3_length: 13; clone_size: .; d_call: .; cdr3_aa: CSARETPRGEQYF; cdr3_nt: TGCAGTGCTAGAGAGACCCCCAGGGGCGAGCAGTACTTC
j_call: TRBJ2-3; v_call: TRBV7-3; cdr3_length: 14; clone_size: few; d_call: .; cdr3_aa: CASSVTGGTDTQYF; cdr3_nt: TGTGCCAGCAGCGTCACAGGCGGCACAGATACGCAGTATTTT
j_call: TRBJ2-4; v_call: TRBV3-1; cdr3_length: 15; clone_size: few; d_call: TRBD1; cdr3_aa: CASSQVGTGKNIQYF; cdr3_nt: TGTGCCAGCAGCCAAGTTGGGACAGGGAAAAACATTCAGTACTTC
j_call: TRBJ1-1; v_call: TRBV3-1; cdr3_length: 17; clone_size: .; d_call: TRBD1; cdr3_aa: CASSQELAGGLNTEAFF; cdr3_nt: TGTGCCAGCAGCCAAGAGTTGGCAGGGGGTCTTAACACTGAAGCTTTCTTT
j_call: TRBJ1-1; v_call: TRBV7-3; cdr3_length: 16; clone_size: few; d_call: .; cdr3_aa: CASSPSVGRLNTEAFF; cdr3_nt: TGTGCCAGCAGCCCCAGCGTGGGACGTTTGAACACTGAAGCTTTCTTT
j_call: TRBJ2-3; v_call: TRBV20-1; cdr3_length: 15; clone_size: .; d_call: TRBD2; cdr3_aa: CSARTGLAISNTQYF; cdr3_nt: TGCAGTGCTCGTACGGGACTAGCGATCTCTAATACGCAGTATTTT
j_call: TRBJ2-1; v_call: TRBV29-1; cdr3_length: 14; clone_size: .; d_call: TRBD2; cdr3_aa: CSVEGALAGVEQFF; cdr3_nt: TGCAGCGTTGAAGGTGCGCTAGCGGGAGTTGAGCAGTTCTTC
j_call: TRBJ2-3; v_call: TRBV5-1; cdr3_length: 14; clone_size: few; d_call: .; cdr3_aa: CASSRDQITDTQYF; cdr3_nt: TGCGCCAGCAGCCGTGATCAAATCACAGATACGCAGTATTTT
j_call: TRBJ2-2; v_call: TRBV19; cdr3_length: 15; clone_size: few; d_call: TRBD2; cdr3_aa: CASSTLGLVTGELFF; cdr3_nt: TGTGCCAGTAGTACGCTGGGACTAGTCACCGGGGAGCTGTTTTTT
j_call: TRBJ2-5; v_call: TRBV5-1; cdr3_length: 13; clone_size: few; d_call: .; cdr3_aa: CASSPERLGTQYF; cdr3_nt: TGCGCCAGCAGCCCCGAGCGCTTAGGGACCCAGTACTTC
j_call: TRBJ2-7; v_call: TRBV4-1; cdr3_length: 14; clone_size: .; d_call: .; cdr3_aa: CASSQATGRGEQYF; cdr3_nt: TGCGCCAGCAGCCAAGCGACAGGGAGGGGAGAGCAGTACTTC
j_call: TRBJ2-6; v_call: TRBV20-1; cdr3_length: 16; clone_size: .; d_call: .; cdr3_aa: CSARHVRNAGANVLTF; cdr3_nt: TGCAGTGCTAGACACGTGAGGAATGCTGGGGCCAACGTCCTGACTTTC
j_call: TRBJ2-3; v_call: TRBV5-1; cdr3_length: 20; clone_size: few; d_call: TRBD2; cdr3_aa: CASSLEPSGRAVLMTDTQYF; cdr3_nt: TGCGCCAGCAGCTTGGAACCTAGCGGGAGGGCCGTCTTAATGACAGATACGCAGTATTTT
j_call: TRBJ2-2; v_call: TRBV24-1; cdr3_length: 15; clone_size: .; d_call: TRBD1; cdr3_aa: CATSDHGTGTGELFF; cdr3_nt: TGTGCCACCAGTGATCACGGGACAGGGACCGGGGAGCTGTTTTTT
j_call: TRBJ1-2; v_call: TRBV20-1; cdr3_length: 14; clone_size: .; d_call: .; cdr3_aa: CSAYSGTLGGGYTF; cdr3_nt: TGCAGTGCATACTCCGGGACACTGGGAGGTGGCTACACCTTC
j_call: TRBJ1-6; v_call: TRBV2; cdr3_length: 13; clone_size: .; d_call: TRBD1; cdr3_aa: CATLPTGGSPLHF; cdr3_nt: TGTGCCACCTTACCGACAGGGGGTTCACCCCTCCACTTT
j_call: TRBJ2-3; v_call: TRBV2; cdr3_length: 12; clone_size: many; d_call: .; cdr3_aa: CASSVGTDTQYF; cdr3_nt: TGTGCCAGCAGTGTAGGGACAGATACGCAGTATTTT
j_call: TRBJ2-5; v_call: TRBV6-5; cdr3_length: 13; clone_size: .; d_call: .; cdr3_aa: CASSYFGKETQYF; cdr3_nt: TGTGCCAGCAGTTACTTCGGGAAGGAGACCCAGTACTTC
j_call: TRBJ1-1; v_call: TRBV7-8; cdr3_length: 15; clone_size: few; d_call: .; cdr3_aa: CASSPWGDWNTEAFF; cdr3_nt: TGTGCCAGCAGCCCGTGGGGGGACTGGAACACTGAAGCTTTCTTT
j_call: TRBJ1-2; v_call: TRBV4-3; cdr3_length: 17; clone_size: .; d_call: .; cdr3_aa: CASSQVGARGKSYGYTF; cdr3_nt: TGCGCCAGCAGCCAAGTTGGGGCCAGGGGTAAATCCTATGGCTACACCTTC
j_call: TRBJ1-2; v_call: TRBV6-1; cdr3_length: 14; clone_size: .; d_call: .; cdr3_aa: CASSENPGPYGYTF; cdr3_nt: TGTGCCAGCTCCGAAAACCCAGGGCCCTATGGCTACACCTTC
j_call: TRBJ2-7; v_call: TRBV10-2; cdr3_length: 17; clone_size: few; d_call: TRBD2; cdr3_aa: CASSEFKLALSSYEQYF; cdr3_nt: TGCGCCAGCAGTGAGTTCAAACTAGCGCTCAGCTCCTACGAGCAGTACTTC
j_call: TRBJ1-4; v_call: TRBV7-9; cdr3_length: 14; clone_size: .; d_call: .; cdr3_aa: CASSRDGPNEKLFF; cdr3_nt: TGTGCCAGCAGTCGGGACGGCCCTAATGAAAAACTGTTTTTT
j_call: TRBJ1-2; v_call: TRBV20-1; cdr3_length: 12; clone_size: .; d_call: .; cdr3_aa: CSASDRNYGYTF; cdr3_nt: TGTAGTGCTTCCGACAGGAACTATGGCTACACCTTC
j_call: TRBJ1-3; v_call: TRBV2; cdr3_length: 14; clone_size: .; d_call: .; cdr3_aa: CASQDRGTGNTIYF; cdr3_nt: TGTGCCAGTCAGGACCGAGGGACTGGAAACACCATATATTTT
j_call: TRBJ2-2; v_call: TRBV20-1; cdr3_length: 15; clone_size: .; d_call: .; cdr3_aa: CSASTKGTAAGELFF; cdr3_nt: TGCAGTGCTAGCACGAAGGGGACTGCGGCCGGGGAGCTGTTTTTT
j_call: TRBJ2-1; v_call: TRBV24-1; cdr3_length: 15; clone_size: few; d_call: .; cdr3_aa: CATSESNGLNNEQFF; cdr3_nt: TGTGCCACCAGTGAATCCAACGGGCTTAACAATGAGCAGTTCTTC
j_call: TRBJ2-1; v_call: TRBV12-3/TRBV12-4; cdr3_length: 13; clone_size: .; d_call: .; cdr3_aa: CASSKGPGREQFF; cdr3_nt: TGTGCCAGCTCAAAAGGACCCGGAAGGGAGCAGTTCTTC
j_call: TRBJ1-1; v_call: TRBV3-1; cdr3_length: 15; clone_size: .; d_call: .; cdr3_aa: CASSLGQPATTEAFF; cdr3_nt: TGTGCCAGCAGCCTAGGACAGCCGGCGACCACTGAAGCTTTCTTT